This TCR beta chain came from a study of early T cells in non-severe SARS-CoV-2 infection. Study summary: It was bulk RNA from unsorted whole blood that was sequenced, and the chains were unpaired. Study observations and caveats: The VDJdb matching leaned toward anti-spike CD8 responses and overlooked private and CD4 specificities.

Each single cDNA molecule received a unique molecular identifier. TCRdb ran MiXCR on the 5' RACE reads and lists one entry per CDR3 protein. The sample shows around 93,000 distinct CDR3 sequences, approximately 12% of them seen only once. This clonotype was detected only a few times. As yet, its antigen is unknown. CDR1 is SGHTA, CDR2 FQGNSA, per germline. The V end was cut by 3 bases, the J end by 6 bases, with 12 bases between. CDR3 length: 13 residues. V and J are TRBV7-2 and TRBJ2-7; D tentatively fits TRBD1 or TRBD2 (5 bases each). Sequenced material: whole blood, taken at baseline. The receptor comes from an adult who was a healthcare worker with PCR-confirmed SARS-CoV-2 infection or an uninfected control (not recorded which). The CDR3 spells CASSLIQAGEQYF. DNA of the CDR3: TGTGCCAGCAGCTTGATACAGGCGGGCGAGCAGTACTTC.